Listed below are T cell receptor beta chains from one sample, sequenced in a study of blood T cell repertoires in COVID-19. The method was immunoSEQ multiplex PCR; TCRdb's version includes in-frame clones alone and lacks a portion of them. The sample consists of over 65,000 clones, approximately 79% of them appearing once. The sample was peripheral blood. These receptors all come from an elderly man with active COVID-19. Each CDR3 is given with its conserved first and last residue. D genes are given only for firm matches. Some rows have no size entry. The others give once, few or many, or a class for an expanded clone.

clone size: few
J gene: TRBJ2-5
V gene: TRBV7-2
D gene: -
CDR3 DNA: TGTGCCAGCAGCTCTGAGGGTCTCCAAGAGACCCAGTACTTC
CDR3 protein: CASSSEGLQETQYF

clone size: -
J gene: TRBJ2-7
V gene: TRBV7-8
D gene: -
CDR3 DNA: TGTGCCAGCAGCCCGTCGGACAGCCACTACGAGCAGTACTTC
CDR3 protein: CASSPSDSHYEQYF

clone size: -
J gene: TRBJ2-3
V gene: TRBV11-1
D gene: TRBD2
CDR3 DNA: TGTGCCAGCAGCCGACTAGCGGGGGGTGCAGATACGCAGTATTTT
CDR3 protein: CASSRLAGGADTQYF

clone size: -
J gene: TRBJ2-7
V gene: TRBV19
D gene: -
CDR3 DNA: TGTGCCAGTAGTGTCGGGACTTCTTCCTACGAGCAGTACTTC
CDR3 protein: CASSVGTSSYEQYF

clone size: -
J gene: TRBJ1-1
V gene: TRBV7-2
D gene: -
CDR3 DNA: TGTGCCAGCAGCCCACAACGCACTGAAGCTTTCTTT
CDR3 protein: CASSPQRTEAFF

clone size: -
J gene: TRBJ1-3
V gene: TRBV28
D gene: TRBD1
CDR3 DNA: TGTGCCAGCAGAGGGGACAGCTTAATATCTGGAAACACCATATATTTT
CDR3 protein: CASRGDSLISGNTIYF

clone size: -
J gene: TRBJ1-1
V gene: TRBV6-2/TRBV6-3
D gene: -
CDR3 DNA: TGTGCCAGCAGTCCCAACAGGGTAGCCACTGAAGCTTTCTTT
CDR3 protein: CASSPNRVATEAFF

clone size: -
J gene: TRBJ2-7
V gene: TRBV18
D gene: -
CDR3 DNA: TGTGCCAGCTCACCACCGAGTTACGAGCAGTACTTC
CDR3 protein: CASSPPSYEQYF

clone size: -
J gene: TRBJ1-2
V gene: TRBV3-1/TRBV3-2
D gene: -
CDR3 DNA: TGTGCCAGCAGCCGCCGACAGGACACTAACTATGGCTACACCTTC
CDR3 protein: CASSRRQDTNYGYTF

clone size: -
J gene: TRBJ2-7
V gene: TRBV29-1
D gene: -
CDR3 DNA: TGCAGCGTTGGGAGGGACCGATTACAGTACTTC
CDR3 protein: CSVGRDRLQYF

clone size: -
J gene: TRBJ1-1
V gene: TRBV28
D gene: TRBD1
CDR3 DNA: TGTGCCAGCAGTTTAACAAGGGCAGGGGGCGCCGGTGTGGCTGAAGCTTTCTTT
CDR3 protein: CASSLTRAGGAGVAEAFF

clone size: once
J gene: TRBJ1-1
V gene: TRBV7-2
D gene: -
CDR3 DNA: TGTGCCAGCACCTCAGGGATCTCGAACACTGAAGCTTTCTTT
CDR3 protein: CASTSGISNTEAFF

clone size: -
J gene: TRBJ2-7
V gene: TRBV5-1
D gene: -
CDR3 DNA: TGCGCCAGCCGCCGGGGTTTGGACGAGCAGTACTTC
CDR3 protein: CASRRGLDEQYF

clone size: -
J gene: TRBJ1-1
V gene: TRBV7-2
D gene: -
CDR3 DNA: TGTGCCAGCAGCGAAGTCGGGGGCACTGAAGCTTTCTTT
CDR3 protein: CASSEVGGTEAFF

clone size: -
J gene: TRBJ1-1
V gene: TRBV30
D gene: TRBD1
CDR3 DNA: TGTGGGTATGTCCCTTTACAGGGGACGAAAACTGAAGCTTTCTTT
CDR3 protein: CGYVPLQGTKTEAFF

clone size: -
J gene: TRBJ2-4
V gene: TRBV6-2/TRBV6-3
D gene: -
CDR3 DNA: TGTGCCAGCAGTTACGGCCTGAACATTCAGTACTTC
CDR3 protein: CASSYGLNIQYF

clone size: -
J gene: TRBJ2-1
V gene: TRBV6-6
D gene: -
CDR3 DNA: TGTGCCAGCGGAAGGGCGGGAACCAACAATGAGCAGTTCTTC
CDR3 protein: CASGRAGTNNEQFF

clone size: -
J gene: TRBJ2-5
V gene: TRBV18
D gene: TRBD1
CDR3 DNA: TGTGCCAGCTCACGGACAGGGCGGGAAGAGACCCAGTACTTC
CDR3 protein: CASSRTGREETQYF

clone size: -
J gene: TRBJ1-4
V gene: TRBV29-1
D gene: TRBD1
CDR3 DNA: TGCAGCATCCAGGGGGTAGATGAAAAACTGTTTTTT
CDR3 protein: CSIQGVDEKLFF

clone size: -
J gene: TRBJ1-3
V gene: TRBV7-2
D gene: -
CDR3 DNA: TGTGCCAGCAGCGGACAAGCACCTTCCTCTGGAAACACCATATATTTT
CDR3 protein: CASSGQAPSSGNTIYF

clone size: -
J gene: TRBJ1-2
V gene: TRBV7-2
D gene: -
CDR3 DNA: TGTGCCAGCAGCTTAGGGCAGAGGAATGGCTACACCTTC
CDR3 protein: CASSLGQRNGYTF

clone size: few
J gene: TRBJ2-1
V gene: TRBV14
D gene: TRBD2
CDR3 DNA: TGTGCCAGCAGCCAAGATTTGTCTAGCGGGGTTTCCTACAATGAGCAGTTCTTC
CDR3 protein: CASSQDLSSGVSYNEQFF

clone size: -
J gene: TRBJ1-2
V gene: TRBV14
D gene: -
CDR3 DNA: TGTGCCAGCAGCCAAGATGTGGGGGGGCGCGATGGCTACACCTTC
CDR3 protein: CASSQDVGGRDGYTF

clone size: -
J gene: TRBJ2-2
V gene: TRBV28
D gene: -
CDR3 DNA: TGTGCCAGCGAACGGAGCACCGGGGAGCTGTTTTTT
CDR3 protein: CASERSTGELFF

clone size: -
J gene: TRBJ2-7
V gene: TRBV6-2/TRBV6-3
D gene: -
CDR3 DNA: TGTGCCAGCAGTTACCCGTTGCGCTCCTACGAGCAGTACTTC
CDR3 protein: CASSYPLRSYEQYF

clone size: -
J gene: TRBJ2-7
V gene: TRBV9
D gene: -
CDR3 DNA: TGTGCCAGCAGCGGGGAGGTGACTGGAGACTACGAGCAGTACTTC
CDR3 protein: CASSGEVTGDYEQYF

clone size: -
J gene: TRBJ2-7
V gene: TRBV10-3
D gene: -
CDR3 DNA: TGTGCCATCAGCTCTGGACAACGCTACGAGCAGTACTTC
CDR3 protein: CAISSGQRYEQYF

clone size: many
J gene: TRBJ2-2
V gene: TRBV20-1
D gene: TRBD2
CDR3 DNA: TGCAGTGCTAGTTCGAGCGGGGATGGGGAGCTGTTTTTT
CDR3 protein: CSASSSGDGELFF

clone size: -
J gene: TRBJ1-1
V gene: TRBV5-4
D gene: TRBD1
CDR3 DNA: TGTGCCAGCAGCTTGGATGACAGGGCGAACACTGAAGCTTTCTTT
CDR3 protein: CASSLDDRANTEAFF

clone size: -
J gene: TRBJ1-4
V gene: TRBV30
D gene: -
CDR3 DNA: TGTGCCTGGAGTCGGGGCTCAGGGGCCTATGAAAAACTGTTTTTT
CDR3 protein: CAWSRGSGAYEKLFF

clone size: -
J gene: TRBJ2-5
V gene: TRBV19
D gene: TRBD1
CDR3 DNA: TGTGCCAGTAGCGACAGGGCACTAACGCGGACCCAGTACTTC
CDR3 protein: CASSDRALTRTQYF

clone size: -
J gene: TRBJ2-2
V gene: TRBV19
D gene: -
CDR3 DNA: TGTGCCAGTACCCCCGGGTCCTGGGCCGGGGAGCTGTTTTTT
CDR3 protein: CASTPGSWAGELFF

clone size: -
J gene: TRBJ1-5
V gene: TRBV7-8
D gene: -
CDR3 DNA: TGTGCCAGCAGCTCACAGGGTAATCAGCCCCAGCATTTT
CDR3 protein: CASSSQGNQPQHF

clone size: -
J gene: TRBJ2-5
V gene: TRBV4-2
D gene: -
CDR3 DNA: TGTGCCAGCAGCCAAGATAGCTCGAGGGAGACCCAGTACTTC
CDR3 protein: CASSQDSSRETQYF

clone size: -
J gene: TRBJ2-1
V gene: TRBV6-2/TRBV6-3
D gene: TRBD1
CDR3 DNA: TGTGCCAGCAGCCCCACAAAGCGGACAGGGGCCGGTAATGAGCAGTTCTTC
CDR3 protein: CASSPTKRTGAGNEQFF

clone size: -
J gene: TRBJ2-2
V gene: TRBV29-1
D gene: -
CDR3 DNA: TGCAGCGTTCTTCCCGGACAGGGAGGGACCGGGGAGCTGTTTTTT
CDR3 protein: CSVLPGQGGTGELFF

clone size: -
J gene: TRBJ2-5
V gene: TRBV14
D gene: -
CDR3 DNA: TGTGCCAGCAGCCAAGAAAGAAGGCGGCAAGAGACCCAGTACTTC
CDR3 protein: CASSQERRRQETQYF

clone size: once
J gene: TRBJ2-2
V gene: TRBV25-1
D gene: -
CDR3 DNA: TGTGCCAGCAGTATAGGACAGCCGGTCACCGGGGAGCTGTTTTTT
CDR3 protein: CASSIGQPVTGELFF

clone size: -
J gene: TRBJ2-2
V gene: TRBV18
D gene: TRBD1
CDR3 DNA: TGTGCCAGCTCACCTCCAACCCGGACAGGGAGTCTCACCGGGGAGCTGTTTTTT
CDR3 protein: CASSPPTRTGSLTGELFF

clone size: -
J gene: TRBJ2-2
V gene: TRBV4-3
D gene: -
CDR3 DNA: TGCGCCACCTCAAATAGGGAGACCGGGGAGCTGTTTTTT
CDR3 protein: CATSNRETGELFF

clone size: -
J gene: TRBJ2-2
V gene: TRBV5-4
D gene: -
CDR3 DNA: TGTGCCAGCAGCTCTCCGAGACTCGAAACCGGGGAGCTGTTTTTT
CDR3 protein: CASSSPRLETGELFF

clone size: -
J gene: TRBJ1-2
V gene: TRBV7-9
D gene: TRBD1
CDR3 DNA: TGTGCCAGCAGCTGGTCCGGGACAGAAACCTATGGCTACACCTTC
CDR3 protein: CASSWSGTETYGYTF

clone size: -
J gene: TRBJ1-2
V gene: TRBV6-2/TRBV6-3
D gene: TRBD1
CDR3 DNA: TGTGCCAGCAGTTACGTTGACAGGGTTGGCTACACCTTC
CDR3 protein: CASSYVDRVGYTF

clone size: once
J gene: TRBJ1-5
V gene: TRBV6-5
D gene: TRBD1
CDR3 DNA: TGTGCCAGCAGGGTTGGGACAGGGGAACAGCCCCAGCATTTT
CDR3 protein: CASRVGTGEQPQHF